The text below deals with one TCR beta chain. Its antigen is unidentified. The sample belongs to a study of blood T cells in healthy people across ages. The germline gives CDR1 SGDLS, CDR2 YYNGEE. This CDR3 spans 13 amino acids. V lost 0 bases and J lost 8, with 11 bases in between. The second PCR ran about 6 to 12 cycles with a sample-barcoded 5' primer and J-beta primers. TCRdb re-called the 5' RACE reads with MiXCR, one entry per CDR3 protein. The sample holds around 800,000 distinct CDR3 sequences, more than 25% seen once. Findings and limits, study-wide: Reliance upon unsorted PBMCs precluded definitive naive versus antigen-experienced comparison.

Separately, the same data were catalogued under a study of T cells of mothers and their children. Per that study: The second PCR's M1S primer added sample barcodes and 2-4 random nucleotides. Nobody spotted any persistent microchimeric T cell clones.

The sequenced sample was blood. The TCR sequence derives from a boy between 10 and 17 years old in good health. The chain employs TRBV9 and TRBJ1-2; D remains ambiguous. CDR3 coding DNA: TGTGCCAGCAGCGTAGATCCACTAAAAGGCTACACCTTC. Its translation is CASSVDPLKGYTF.